This is a list of T cell receptor beta chains from one sample in a study of cytomegalovirus exposure and HLA in healthy donors. Only in-frame clones appear in the TCRdb table, and some are missing; sequencing was by immunoSEQ multiplex PCR. The table shows about 130,000 clones, with around 90% occurring only once. Sequenced input: PBMCs. The receptors here all came from a woman under 30 in good health and CMV-seronegative. The CDR3 runs from the conserved cysteine through the conserved F or W. The D gene is left open where the match is weak. Clone size appears in some rows only: once, few, many, or a class for an expanded clone.

j_call,d_call,v_call,clone_size,cdr3_nt,cdr3_aa
TRBJ2-7,TRBD1,TRBV5-1,NA,TGCGCCAGCAGGGACAGGGGTTACGAGCAGTACTTC,CASRDRGYEQYF
TRBJ1-4,TRBD1,TRBV18,NA,TGTGCCAGCTCGGCCCGGGACAGGGATGAAAAACTGTTTTTT,CASSARDRDEKLFF
TRBJ1-1,NA,TRBV12-5,NA,TGTGCTAGTGGCTGGAGCAGGGGCGCTGAAGCTTTCTTT,CASGWSRGAEAFF
TRBJ2-2,NA,TRBV5-6,NA,TGTGCCAGCAGCTTCTGGGGCAGAGACACCGGGGAGCTGTTTTTT,CASSFWGRDTGELFF
TRBJ2-2,NA,TRBV6-5,NA,TGTGCCATCAGACGGGAGAACACCGGGGAGCTGTTTTTT,CAIRRENTGELFF
TRBJ2-7,TRBD2,TRBV11-1,NA,TGTGCCAGCAGCTTGAGTCTGCCTAGCGGGATACCTTGGGACCAGTACTTC,CASSLSLPSGIPWDQYF
TRBJ2-5,NA,TRBV9,NA,TGTGCCAGCAGCCCCCCCTCGGTCGGAGAGACCCAGTACTTC,CASSPPSVGETQYF
TRBJ1-1,NA,TRBV11-2,medium-sized,TGTGCCAGCAGCTACCAAGGGAGCACTGAAGCTTTCTTT,CASSYQGSTEAFF
TRBJ2-1,NA,TRBV5-4,few,TGTGCCAGCAGCTTACCTATCTACAATGAGCAGTTCTTC,CASSLPIYNEQFF
TRBJ2-1,NA,TRBV6-6,NA,TGTGCCAGCAGTTACGGCCTAGCGAACAATGAGCAGTTCTTC,CASSYGLANNEQFF
TRBJ2-1,TRBD2,TRBV25-1,NA,TGTGCCAGCAGCACCTTCCTAGCGGACACCTACAATGAGCAGTTCTTC,CASSTFLADTYNEQFF
TRBJ2-2,NA,TRBV7-7,NA,TGTGCTAGCAGCTCAAACACGGGCACCGGGGAGCTGTTTTTT,CASSSNTGTGELFF
TRBJ2-1,TRBD2,TRBV15,NA,TGTGCCACCAGTCCCCTAGCGGGAGGAGGGAATGAGCAGTTCTTC,CATSPLAGGGNEQFF